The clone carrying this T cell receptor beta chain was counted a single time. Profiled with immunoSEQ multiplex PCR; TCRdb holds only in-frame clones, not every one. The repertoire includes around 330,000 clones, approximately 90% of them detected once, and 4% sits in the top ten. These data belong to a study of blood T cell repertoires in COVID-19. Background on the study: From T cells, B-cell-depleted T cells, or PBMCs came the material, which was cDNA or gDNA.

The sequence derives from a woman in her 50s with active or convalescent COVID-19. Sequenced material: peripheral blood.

The chain's CDR3 is CASSPSGAGYEQYF. The CDR3 nucleotides are TGTGCCAGCAGCCCCAGCGGGGCAGGCTACGAGCAGTACTTC. J is TRBJ2-7 and V is TRBV7-2, with 7 bases aligning to TRBD2. Trimming removed 5 bases from V and 3 bases from J; junction bases left unmatched: 7. The germline V gene has CDR1 SGHTA and CDR2 FQGNSA. The CDR3 is 14 residues long.